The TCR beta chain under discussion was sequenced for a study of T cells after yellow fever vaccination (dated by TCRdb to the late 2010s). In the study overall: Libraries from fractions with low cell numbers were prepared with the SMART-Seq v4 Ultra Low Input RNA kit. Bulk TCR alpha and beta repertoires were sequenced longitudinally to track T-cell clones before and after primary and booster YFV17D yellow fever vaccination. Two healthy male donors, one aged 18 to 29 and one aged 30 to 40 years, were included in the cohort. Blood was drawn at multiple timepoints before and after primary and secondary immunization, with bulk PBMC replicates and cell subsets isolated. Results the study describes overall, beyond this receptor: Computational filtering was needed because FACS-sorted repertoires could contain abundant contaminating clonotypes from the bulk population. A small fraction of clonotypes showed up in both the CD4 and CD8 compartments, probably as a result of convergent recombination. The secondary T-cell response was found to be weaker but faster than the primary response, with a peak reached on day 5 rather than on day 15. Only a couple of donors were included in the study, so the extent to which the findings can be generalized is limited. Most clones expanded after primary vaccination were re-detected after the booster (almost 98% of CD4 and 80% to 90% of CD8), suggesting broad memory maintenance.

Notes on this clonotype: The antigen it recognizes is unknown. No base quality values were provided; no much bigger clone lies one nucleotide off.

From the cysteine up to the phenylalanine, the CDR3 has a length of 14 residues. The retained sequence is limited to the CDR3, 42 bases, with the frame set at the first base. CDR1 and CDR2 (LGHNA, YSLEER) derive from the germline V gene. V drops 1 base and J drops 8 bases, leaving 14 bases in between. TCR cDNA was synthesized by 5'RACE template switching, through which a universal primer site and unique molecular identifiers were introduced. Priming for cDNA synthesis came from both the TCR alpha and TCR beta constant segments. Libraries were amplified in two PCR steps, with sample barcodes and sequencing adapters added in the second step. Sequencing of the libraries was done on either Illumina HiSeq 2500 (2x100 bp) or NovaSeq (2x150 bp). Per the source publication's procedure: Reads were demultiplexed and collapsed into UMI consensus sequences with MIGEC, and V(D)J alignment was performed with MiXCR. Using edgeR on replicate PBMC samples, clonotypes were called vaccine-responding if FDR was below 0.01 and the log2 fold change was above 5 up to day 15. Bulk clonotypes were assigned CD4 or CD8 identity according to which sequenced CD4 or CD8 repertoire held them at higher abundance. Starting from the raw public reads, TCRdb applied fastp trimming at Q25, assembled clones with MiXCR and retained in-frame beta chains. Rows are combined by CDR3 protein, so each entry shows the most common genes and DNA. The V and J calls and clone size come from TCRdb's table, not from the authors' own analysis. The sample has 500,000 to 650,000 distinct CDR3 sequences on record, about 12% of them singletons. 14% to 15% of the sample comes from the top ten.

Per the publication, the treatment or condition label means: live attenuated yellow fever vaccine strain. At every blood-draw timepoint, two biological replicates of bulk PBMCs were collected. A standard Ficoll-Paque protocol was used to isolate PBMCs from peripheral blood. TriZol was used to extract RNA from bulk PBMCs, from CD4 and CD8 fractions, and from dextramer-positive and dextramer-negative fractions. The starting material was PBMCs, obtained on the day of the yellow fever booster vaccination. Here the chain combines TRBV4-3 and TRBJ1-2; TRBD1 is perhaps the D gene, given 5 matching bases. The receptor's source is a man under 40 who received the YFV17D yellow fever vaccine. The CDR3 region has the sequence CASSQGRKGVGYTF. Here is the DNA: TGCGCCAGCAGCCAAGGAAGAAAAGGGGTAGGCTACACCTTC.